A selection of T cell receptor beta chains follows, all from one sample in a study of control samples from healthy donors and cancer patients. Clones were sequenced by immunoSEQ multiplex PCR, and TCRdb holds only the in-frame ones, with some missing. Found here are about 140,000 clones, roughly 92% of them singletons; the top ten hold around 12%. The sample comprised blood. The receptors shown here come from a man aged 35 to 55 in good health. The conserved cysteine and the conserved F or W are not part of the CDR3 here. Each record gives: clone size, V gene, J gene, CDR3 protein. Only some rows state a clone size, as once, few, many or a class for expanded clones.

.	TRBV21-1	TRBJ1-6	ASSSRPWGSPLH
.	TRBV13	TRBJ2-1	ASSLAFSGGALNEQF
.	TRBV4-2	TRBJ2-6	ASSPRSGGSSGANVLT
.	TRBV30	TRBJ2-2	AWSRVNTGELF
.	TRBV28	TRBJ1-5	ASIDRANQPQH
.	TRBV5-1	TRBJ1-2	ASSLGGLPPDGGYT
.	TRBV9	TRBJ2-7	ASSPKTGTYEQY
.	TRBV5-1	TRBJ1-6	ASSPTMDLGNSPLH
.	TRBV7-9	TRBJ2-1	ASSIREQF
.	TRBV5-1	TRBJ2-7	ASSLPGEWDEQY
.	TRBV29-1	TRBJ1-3	SVDVGQGYGNTIY
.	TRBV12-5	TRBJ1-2	ASGLVRLRAGRYGYT
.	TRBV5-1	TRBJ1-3	ASSSSSQGAAGNTIY
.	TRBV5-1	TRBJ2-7	ASRRFGQGAYEQY
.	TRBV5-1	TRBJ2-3	ASSYRRGDTQY
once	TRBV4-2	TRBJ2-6	ASSPLISGANVLT
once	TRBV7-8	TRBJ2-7	ASSLGTSTEQY
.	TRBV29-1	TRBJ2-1	SVEAGGYYEQF
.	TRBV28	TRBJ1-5	ASTQVGSNQPQH
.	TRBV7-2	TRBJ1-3	ASTYSPGNTIY
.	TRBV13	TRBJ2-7	ASSTRGQSYEQY
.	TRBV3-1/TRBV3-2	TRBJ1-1	ASSPRQGGNTEAF
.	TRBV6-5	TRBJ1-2	ASSYGQVFGYT
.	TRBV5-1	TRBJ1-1	ASSLTHPEGVNTEAF
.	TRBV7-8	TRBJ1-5	ASSRDRNQPQH
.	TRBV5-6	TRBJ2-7	ASSSTAYEQY
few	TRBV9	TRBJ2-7	ASSVTPGSYEQY
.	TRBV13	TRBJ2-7	ASSLGRVQY
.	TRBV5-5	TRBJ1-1	ASSRAGPNTEAF
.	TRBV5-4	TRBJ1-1	ASSSKTAMNTEAF
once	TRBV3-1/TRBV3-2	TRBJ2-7	ASSQDRGQGAYEQY
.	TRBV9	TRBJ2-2	ASSMSGGYTGELF
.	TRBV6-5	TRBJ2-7	ASSYFGSGGENEQY
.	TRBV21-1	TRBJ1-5	ASSQEGGTISQPQH
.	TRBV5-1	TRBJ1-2	ASSFNRDTYGYT
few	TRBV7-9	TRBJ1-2	ASSPLGGSNYGYT
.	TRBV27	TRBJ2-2	ASSGGTGLAVTTGELF
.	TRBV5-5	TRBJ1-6	ASSPHGTASYNSPLH
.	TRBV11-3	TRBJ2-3	ASSLGSLYREPDTQY
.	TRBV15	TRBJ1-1	ATSRDMNTEAF
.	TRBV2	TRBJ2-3	ASTGTSGGATTDTQY
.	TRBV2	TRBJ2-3	ASIHRGDTDTQY
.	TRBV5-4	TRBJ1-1	ASQLWNTEAF
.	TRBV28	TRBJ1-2	AIIYGYT
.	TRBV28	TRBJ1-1	ASSLPWGAEAF
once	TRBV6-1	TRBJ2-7	ASSEVASATGYEQY
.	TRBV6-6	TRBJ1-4	ASREGATNEKLF
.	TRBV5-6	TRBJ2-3	ASSVRQTSTDTQY
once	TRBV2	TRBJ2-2	ASRPQANTGELF